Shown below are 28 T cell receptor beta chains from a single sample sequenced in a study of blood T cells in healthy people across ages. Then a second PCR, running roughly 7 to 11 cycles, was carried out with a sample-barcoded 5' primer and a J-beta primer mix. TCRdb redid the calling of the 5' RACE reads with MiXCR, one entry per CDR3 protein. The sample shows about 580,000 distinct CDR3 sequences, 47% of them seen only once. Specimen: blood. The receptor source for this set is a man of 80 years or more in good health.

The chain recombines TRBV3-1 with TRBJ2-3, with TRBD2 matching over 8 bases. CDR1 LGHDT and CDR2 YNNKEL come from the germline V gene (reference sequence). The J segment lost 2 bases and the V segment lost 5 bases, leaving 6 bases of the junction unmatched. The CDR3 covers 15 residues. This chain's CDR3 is CASSRTSIPTDTQYF. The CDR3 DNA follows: TGTGCCAGCAGCAGGACTAGCATCCCCACAGATACGCAGTATTTT.

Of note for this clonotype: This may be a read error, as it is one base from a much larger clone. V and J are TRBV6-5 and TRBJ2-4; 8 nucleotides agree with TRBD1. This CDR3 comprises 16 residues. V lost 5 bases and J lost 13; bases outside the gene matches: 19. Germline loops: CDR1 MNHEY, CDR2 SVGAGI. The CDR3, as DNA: TGTGCCAGCAGTCGACAGGGGTATGGTGGGCAAGAGGCCCAGTACTTC. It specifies CASSRQGYGGQEAQYF.

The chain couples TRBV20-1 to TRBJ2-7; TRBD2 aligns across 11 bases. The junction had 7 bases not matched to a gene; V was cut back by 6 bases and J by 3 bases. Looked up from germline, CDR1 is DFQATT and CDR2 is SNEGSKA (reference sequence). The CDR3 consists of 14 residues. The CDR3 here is CSASPSGGNYEQYF. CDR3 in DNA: TGCAGTGCAAGTCCTAGCGGGGGGAACTACGAGCAGTACTTC.

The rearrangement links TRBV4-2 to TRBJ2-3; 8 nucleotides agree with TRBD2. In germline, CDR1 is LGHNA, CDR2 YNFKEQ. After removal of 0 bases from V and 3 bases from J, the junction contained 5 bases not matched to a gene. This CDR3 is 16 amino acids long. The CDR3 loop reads CASSQEGAGVTDTQYF. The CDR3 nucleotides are TGTGCCAGCAGCCAAGAAGGAGCGGGAGTTACAGATACGCAGTATTTT.

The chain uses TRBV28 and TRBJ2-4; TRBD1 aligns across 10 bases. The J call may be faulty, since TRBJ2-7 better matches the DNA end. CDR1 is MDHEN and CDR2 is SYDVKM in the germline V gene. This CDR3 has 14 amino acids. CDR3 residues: CASSDSGTGDEQYF. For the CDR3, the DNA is TGTGCCAGCAGTGACTCCGGGACAGGGGACGAGCAGTACTTC.

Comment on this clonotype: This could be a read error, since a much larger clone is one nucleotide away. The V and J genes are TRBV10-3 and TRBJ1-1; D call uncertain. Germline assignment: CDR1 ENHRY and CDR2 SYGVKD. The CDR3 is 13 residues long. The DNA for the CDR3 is TGTGCCATCAGTGTGGTCGGGAACCCTGAAGCTTTCTTT. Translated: CAISVVGNPEAFF.

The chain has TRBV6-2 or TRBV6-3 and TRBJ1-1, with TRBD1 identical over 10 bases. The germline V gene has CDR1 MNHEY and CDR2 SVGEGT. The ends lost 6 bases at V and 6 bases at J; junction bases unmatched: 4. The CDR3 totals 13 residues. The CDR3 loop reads CASSQGTGAEAFF. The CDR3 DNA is TGTGCCAGCAGCCAGGGGACAGGGGCTGAAGCTTTCTTT.

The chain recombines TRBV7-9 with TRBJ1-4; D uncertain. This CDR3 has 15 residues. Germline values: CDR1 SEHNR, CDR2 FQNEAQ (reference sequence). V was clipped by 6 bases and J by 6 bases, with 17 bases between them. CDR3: CASSSNMGSDEKLFF. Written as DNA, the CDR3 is TGTGCCAGCAGTAGCAACATGGGGAGCGATGAAAAACTGTTTTTT.

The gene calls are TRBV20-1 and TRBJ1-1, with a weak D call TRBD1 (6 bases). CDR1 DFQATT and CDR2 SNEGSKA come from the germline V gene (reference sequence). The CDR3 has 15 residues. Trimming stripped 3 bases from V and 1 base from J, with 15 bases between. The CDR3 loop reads CSASPQGHANTEAFF. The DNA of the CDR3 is TGCAGTGCTAGTCCCCAGGGACATGCGAACACTGAAGCTTTCTTT.

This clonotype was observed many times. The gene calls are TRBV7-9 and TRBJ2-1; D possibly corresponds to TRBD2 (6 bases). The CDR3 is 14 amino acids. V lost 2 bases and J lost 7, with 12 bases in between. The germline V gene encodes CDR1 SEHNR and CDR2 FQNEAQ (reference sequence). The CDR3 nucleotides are TGTGCCAGCAGCTTATACGGGAGAGGGAATGAGCAGTTCTTC. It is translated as CASSLYGRGNEQFF.

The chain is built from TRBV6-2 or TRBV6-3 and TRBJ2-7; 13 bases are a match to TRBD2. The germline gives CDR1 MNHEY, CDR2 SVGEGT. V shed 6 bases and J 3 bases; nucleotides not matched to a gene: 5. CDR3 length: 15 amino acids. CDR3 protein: CASSWGLAGFYEQYF. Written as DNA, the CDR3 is TGTGCCAGCAGCTGGGGACTAGCGGGATTCTACGAGCAGTACTTC.

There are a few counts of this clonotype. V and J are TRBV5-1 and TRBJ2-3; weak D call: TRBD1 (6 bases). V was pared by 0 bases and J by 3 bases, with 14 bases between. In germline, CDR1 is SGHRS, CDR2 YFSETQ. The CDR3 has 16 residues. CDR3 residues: CASSLGRTGRTDTQYF. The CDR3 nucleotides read TGCGCCAGCAGCTTGGGTCGAACAGGGAGAACAGATACGCAGTATTTT. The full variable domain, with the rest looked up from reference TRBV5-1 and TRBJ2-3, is KAGVTQTPRYLIKTRGQQVTLSCSPISGHRSVSWYQQTPGQGLQFLFEYFSETQRNKGNFPGRFSGRQFSNSRSEMNVSTLELGDSALYLCASSLGRTGRTDTQYFGPGTRLTVL.

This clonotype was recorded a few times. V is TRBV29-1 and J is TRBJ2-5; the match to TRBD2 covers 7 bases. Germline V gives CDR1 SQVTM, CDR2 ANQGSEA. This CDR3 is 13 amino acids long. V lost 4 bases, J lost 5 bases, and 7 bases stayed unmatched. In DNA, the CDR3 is TGCAGCGTTGGACTAGCAGTTGGGGAGACCCAGTACTTC. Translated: CSVGLAVGETQYF. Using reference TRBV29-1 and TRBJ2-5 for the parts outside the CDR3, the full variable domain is SAVISQKPSRDICQRGTSLTIQCQVDSQVTMMFWYRQQPGQSLTLIATANQGSEATYESGFVIDKFPISRPNLTFSTLTVSNMSPEDSSIYLCSVGLAVGETQYFGPGTRLLVL.

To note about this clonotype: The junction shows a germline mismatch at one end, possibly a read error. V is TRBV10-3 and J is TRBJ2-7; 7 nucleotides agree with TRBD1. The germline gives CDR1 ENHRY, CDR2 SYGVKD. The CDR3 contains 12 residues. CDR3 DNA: TGTGCCACCAGTGAAGGGGGCCGAGAGCAGTACTTC. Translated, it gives CATSEGGREQYF.

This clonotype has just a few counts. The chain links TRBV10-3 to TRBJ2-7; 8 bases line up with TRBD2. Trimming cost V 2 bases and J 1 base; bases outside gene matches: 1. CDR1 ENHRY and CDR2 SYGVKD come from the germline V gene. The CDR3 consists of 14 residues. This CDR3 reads CAISEVAGSYEQYF. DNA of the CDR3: TGTGCCATCAGTGAGGTAGCGGGGTCCTACGAGCAGTACTTC.

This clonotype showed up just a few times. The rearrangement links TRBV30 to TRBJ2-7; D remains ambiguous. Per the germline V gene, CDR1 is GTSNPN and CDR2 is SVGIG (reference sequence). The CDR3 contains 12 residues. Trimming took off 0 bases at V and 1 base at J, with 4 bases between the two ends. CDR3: CAWSVFSYEQYF. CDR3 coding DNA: TGTGCCTGGAGTGTATTTTCCTACGAGCAGTACTTC. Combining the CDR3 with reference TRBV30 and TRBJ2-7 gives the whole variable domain SQTIHQWPATLVQPVGSPLSLECTVEGTSNPNLYWYRQAAGRGLQLLFYSVGIGQISSEVPQNLSASRPQDRQFILSSKKLLLSDSGFYLCAWSVFSYEQYFGPGTRLTVT.

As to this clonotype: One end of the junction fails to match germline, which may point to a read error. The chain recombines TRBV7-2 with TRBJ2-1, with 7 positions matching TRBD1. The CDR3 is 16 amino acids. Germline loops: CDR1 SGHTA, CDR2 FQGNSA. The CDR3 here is CVSSLAIRQGDNEQFF. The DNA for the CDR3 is TGTGTCAGCAGCTTAGCTATTCGACAGGGCGACAATGAGCAGTTCTTC.

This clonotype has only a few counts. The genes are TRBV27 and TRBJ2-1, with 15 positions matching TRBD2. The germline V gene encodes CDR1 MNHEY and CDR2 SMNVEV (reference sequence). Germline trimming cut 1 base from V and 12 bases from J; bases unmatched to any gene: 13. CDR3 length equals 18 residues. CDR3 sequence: CASSLFGLAGGPYVGQFF. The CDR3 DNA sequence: TGTGCCAGCAGTTTATTCGGACTAGCGGGGGGGCCATATGTCGGGCAGTTCTTC.

CDR3 sequence reads: CSARDLVRTGGYEQYF. In DNA, the CDR3 is TGCAGTGCTAGAGATTTAGTCCGGACAGGGGGCTACGAGCAGTACTTC. V usage is TRBV20-1 and J usage is TRBJ2-7, with 10 positions matching TRBD1. The germline V gene has CDR1 DFQATT and CDR2 SNEGSKA (reference sequence). Trimming took 0 bases from V and 3 from J; bases not matched to a gene: 8. This CDR3 comprises 16 residues.

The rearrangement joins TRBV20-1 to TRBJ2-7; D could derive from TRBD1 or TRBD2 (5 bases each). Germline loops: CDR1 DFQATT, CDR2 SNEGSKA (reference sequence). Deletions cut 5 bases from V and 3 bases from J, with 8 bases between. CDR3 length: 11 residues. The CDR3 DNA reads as TGCAGTGCTGGGGGTGTCTACGAGCAGTACTTC. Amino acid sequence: CSAGGVYEQYF.

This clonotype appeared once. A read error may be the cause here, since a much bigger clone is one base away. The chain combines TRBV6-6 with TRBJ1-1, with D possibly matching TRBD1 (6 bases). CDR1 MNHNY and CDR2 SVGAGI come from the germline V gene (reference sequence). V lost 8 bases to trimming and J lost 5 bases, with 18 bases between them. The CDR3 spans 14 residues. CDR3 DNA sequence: TGTGCCAGCGGTAGGGGGACTTTGAGTACTGAAGCTTTCTTT. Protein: CASGRGTLSTEAFF.

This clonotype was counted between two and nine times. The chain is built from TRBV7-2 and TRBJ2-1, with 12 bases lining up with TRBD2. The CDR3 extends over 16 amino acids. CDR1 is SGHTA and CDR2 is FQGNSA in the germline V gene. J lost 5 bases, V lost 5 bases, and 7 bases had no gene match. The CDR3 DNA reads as TGTGCCAGCAGCAAACCCAGGACTAGCGGGGACAATGAGCAGTTCTTC. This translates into CASSKPRTSGDNEQFF.

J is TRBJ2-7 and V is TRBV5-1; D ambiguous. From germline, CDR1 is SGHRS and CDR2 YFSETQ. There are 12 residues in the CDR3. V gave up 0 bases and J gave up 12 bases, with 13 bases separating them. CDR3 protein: CASSLGSGRGYF. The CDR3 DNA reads TGCGCCAGCAGCTTGGGATCGGGTCGCGGGTACTTC.

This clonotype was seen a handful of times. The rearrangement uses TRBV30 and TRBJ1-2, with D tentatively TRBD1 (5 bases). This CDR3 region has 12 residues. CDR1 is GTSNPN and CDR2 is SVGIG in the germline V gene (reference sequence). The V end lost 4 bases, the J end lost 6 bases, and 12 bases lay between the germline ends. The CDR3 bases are TGTGCCTGGACGGAGGGAGGGGATGGCTACACCTTC. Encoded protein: CAWTEGGDGYTF.

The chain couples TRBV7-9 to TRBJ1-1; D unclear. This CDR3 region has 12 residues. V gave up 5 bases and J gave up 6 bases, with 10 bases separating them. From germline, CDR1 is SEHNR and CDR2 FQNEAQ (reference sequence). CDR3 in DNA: TGTGCCAGCAGCCCACGGACCGCTGAAGCTTTCTTT. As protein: CASSPRTAEAFF.

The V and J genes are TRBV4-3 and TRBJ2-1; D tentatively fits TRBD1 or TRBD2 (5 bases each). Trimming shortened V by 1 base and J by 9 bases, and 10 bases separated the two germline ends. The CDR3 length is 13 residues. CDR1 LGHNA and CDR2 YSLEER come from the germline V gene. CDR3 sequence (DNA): TGCGCCAGCAGCCAAGTATCCGGGACTGAGCAGTTCTTC. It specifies CASSQVSGTEQFF.

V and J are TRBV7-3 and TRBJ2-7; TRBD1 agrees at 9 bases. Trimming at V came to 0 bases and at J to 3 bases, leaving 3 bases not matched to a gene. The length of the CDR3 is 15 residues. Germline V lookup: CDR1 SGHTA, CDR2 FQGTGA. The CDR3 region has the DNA TGTGCCAGCAGCTTAACGGGGGGACAGGGCTACGAGCAGTACTTC. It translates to CASSLTGGQGYEQYF.

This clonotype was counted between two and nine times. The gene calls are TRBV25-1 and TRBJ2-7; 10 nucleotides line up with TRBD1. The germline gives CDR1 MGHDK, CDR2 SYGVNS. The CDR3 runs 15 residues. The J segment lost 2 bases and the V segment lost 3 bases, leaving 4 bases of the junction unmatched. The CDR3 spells CASSDRGQGTYEQYF. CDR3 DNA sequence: TGTGCCAGCAGTGATAGGGGACAGGGGACCTACGAGCAGTACTTC.